Shown below are 27 T cell receptor beta chains from a single sample sequenced in a study of shared clonotypes between healthy human individuals. Assay used: immunoSEQ multiplex PCR; TCRdb lists only in-frame clones, some missing. This sample yields hundreds of thousands of clones, of which roughly 95% are seen a single time; roughly 0.1% belongs to the top ten. Cells designated naive CD8 were CD45RO-negative and were positively selected for CCR7, with terminally differentiated effector memory CD45RA+ cells excluded. Sequencing was carried out using naive CD8+ T cells sorted from blood. The receptors shown here come from a young woman in good health.

The chain combines TRBV27 with TRBJ1-5; a possible D gene is TRBD1 (6 bases). Looked up from germline, CDR1 is MNHEY and CDR2 is SMNVEV (reference sequence). Trimming left V 5 bases short and J 6 bases short, with 11 bases between. The CDR3 is made up of 13 amino acids. This CDR3 is CASSTGFGQPQHF. CDR3 sequence (DNA): TGTGCCAGCAGTACAGGGTTTGGTCAGCCCCAGCATTTT.

The chain links TRBV14 to TRBJ1-4, with no clear D. The CDR3 runs 15 residues. From germline, CDR1 is SGHDN and CDR2 FVKESK. Trimming left V 4 bases short and J 0 bases short, with 9 bases between. The DNA of the CDR3 is TGTGCCAGCAGCCTCGGGGTCGCAACTAATGAAAAACTGTTTTTT. Translating it yields CASSLGVATNEKLFF.

The sample holds a few counts of this clone. The chain links TRBV5-6 to TRBJ2-2; D unclear. The CDR3 extends over 13 amino acids. V was pared by 1 base and J by 0 bases, with 1 base between. CDR1 SGHDT and CDR2 YYEEEE come from the germline V gene. The DNA of the CDR3 is TGTGCCAGCAGCTTGACGAACACCGGGGAGCTGTTTTTT. Its translation: CASSLTNTGELFF.

The genes are TRBV2 and TRBJ2-5, with 10 bases matching TRBD2. CDR1 is SNHLY and CDR2 is FYNNEI in the germline V gene. With V trimmed by 3 bases and J by 5 bases, 6 bases remained unmatched. CDR3 length: 15 amino acids. In nucleotides, the CDR3 is TGTGCCAGCAGTGACCCTAGCGGGAGTGAGGAGACCCAGTACTTC. This translates into CASSDPSGSEETQYF.

This chain uses TRBV11-2 with TRBJ2-1; no firm D call. V lost 6 bases, J lost 9 bases, and 12 bases lay in between. The germline V gene encodes CDR1 SGHAT and CDR2 FQNNGV. The CDR3 has 12 amino acids. CDR3 DNA: TGTGCCAGCAGAGAGACCCCCCCTGAGCAGTTCTTC. Protein product: CASRETPPEQFF.

The chain has TRBV6-6 and TRBJ1-2; D is perhaps TRBD1 (5 bases). The CDR3 covers 13 residues. Germline-derived CDR1 and CDR2 are MNHNY and SVGAGI (reference sequence). Trimming cost V 0 bases and J 7 bases, with 9 bases left between them. CDR3 loop: CASSYSNGGGYTF. In DNA form, the CDR3 reads TGTGCCAGCAGTTACTCGAACGGGGGTGGCTACACCTTC.

This chain connects TRBV29-1 to TRBJ2-7; a possible D gene is TRBD1 (6 bases). The germline gives CDR1 SQVTM, CDR2 ANQGSEA. Trimming left V 0 bases short and J 7 bases short, with 13 bases between. This CDR3 spans 13 amino acids. CDR3 coding DNA: TGCAGCGTTGAAGAAGGGGGAACTCGGGAGCAGTACTTC. As protein: CSVEEGGTREQYF.

A few counts support this clone. As DNA, the CDR3 is TGCGCCAGCAGCTCAGGTGGCGAGCAGTACTTC. It is translated as CASSSGGEQYF. The genes are TRBV10-1 and TRBJ2-7; no clear D gene. The CDR3 extends over 11 amino acids. V was pared by 6 bases and J by 6 bases, with 9 bases between. Germline-derived CDR1 and CDR2 are WNHNN and SYGVQD (reference sequence).

The chain joins TRBV6-5 to TRBJ2-2, with D unresolved. The CDR3 is made up of 15 amino acids. Germline loops: CDR1 MNHEY, CDR2 SVGAGI. V was trimmed by 0 bases and J by 1 base, leaving 6 bases between them. CDR3: CASSYSILNTGELFF. The CDR3 DNA follows: TGTGCCAGCAGTTACTCGATCTTGAACACCGGGGAGCTGTTTTTT.

The V call is TRBV11-2, the J call TRBJ2-1; D perhaps matches TRBD1 (6 bases). Germline values: CDR1 SGHAT, CDR2 FQNNGV. Trimming pared 5 bases from V and 8 bases from J, leaving 13 bases between. The CDR3 covers 13 residues. The CDR3 DNA reads TGTGCCAGCAGCCCCTCCAGGACAGATGAGCAGTTCTTC. This sequence encodes CASSPSRTDEQFF.

The chain combines TRBV11-3 with TRBJ2-3; TRBD2 is a possible D gene (5 bases). Germline V gives CDR1 SGHNT, CDR2 YENEEA. This CDR3 contains 13 residues. Between the trimmed V and J ends, which lost 1 base and 5 bases, there was a span of 7 bases. DNA for the CDR3: TGTGCCAGCAGCTTAGCTCGGGGAGATACGCAGTATTTT. Amino acid sequence: CASSLARGDTQYF. The variable domain in full, with the rest retrieved from reference TRBV11-3 and TRBJ2-3, is EAGVVQSPRYKIIEKKQPVAFWCNPISGHNTLYWYLQNLGQGPELLIRYENEEAVDDSQLPKDRFSAERLKGVDSTLKIQPAELGDSAVYLCASSLARGDTQYFGPGTRLTVL.

This chain links TRBV6-1 with TRBJ2-1; TRBD2 agrees at 12 bases. The CDR3 spans 15 residues. With V trimmed by 6 bases and J by 3 bases, 3 bases remained unmatched. From germline, CDR1 is MNHNS and CDR2 SASEGT. CDR3 amino acids: CASRETSGSYNEQFF. DNA of the CDR3: TGTGCCAGCAGGGAGACTAGCGGGAGCTACAATGAGCAGTTCTTC.

V and J are TRBV28 and TRBJ1-2; D remains unclear. CDR1 and CDR2 (germline): MDHEN, SYDVKM. Trimming took off 8 bases at V and 4 bases at J, with 11 bases between the two ends. The CDR3 sequence is 12 residues long. CDR3: CASVDGSYGYTF. CDR3 nucleotides: TGTGCCAGCGTAGATGGGTCCTATGGCTACACCTTC.

CDR3 loop: CASRTAVAGDYNEQFF. The CDR3 region has the DNA TGTGCCAGCAGGACGGCGGTGGCGGGAGATTACAATGAGCAGTTCTTC. The rearrangement joins TRBV7-3 to TRBJ2-1, with 7 nucleotides matching TRBD2. V shed 6 bases and J 4 bases; nucleotides not matched to a gene: 12. CDR1 and CDR2 from the germline V gene are SGHTA and FQGTGA. The CDR3 extends over 16 amino acids.

In DNA, the CDR3 is TGCGCCAGCAGCCCTAGCGGCCGGGGTGACGAGCAGTACTTC. Its protein product is CASSPSGRGDEQYF. V gene TRBV4-1 combines with J gene TRBJ2-7, with 7 bases lining up with TRBD2. The CDR3 loop spans 14 amino acids. Trimming cost V 4 bases and J 5 bases; bases outside gene matches: 8. Germline V gene lookup returns CDR1 MGHRA and CDR2 YSYEKL.

The V gene is TRBV7-9, the J gene TRBJ1-2, with TRBD1 matching over 9 bases. V trimming: 1 base; J trimming: 4 bases; junction bases outside the gene matches: 7. Per germline, CDR1 SEHNR and CDR2 FQNEAQ (reference sequence). CDR3 length: 16 residues. In DNA form, the CDR3 reads TGTGCCAGCAGCTTAGGGACAGGGGTTAACGCCTATGGCTACACCTTC. Amino acids: CASSLGTGVNAYGYTF.

The chain recombines TRBV2 with TRBJ2-1; 7 bases fit TRBD2. There are 16 residues in the CDR3. Per germline, CDR1 SNHLY and CDR2 FYNNEI. J was trimmed by 4 bases and V by 3 bases; bases with no gene match: 9. CDR3 amino acids: CASSDVGGSEYNEQFF. The CDR3 nucleotides are TGTGCCAGCAGTGACGTAGGCGGGAGTGAGTACAATGAGCAGTTCTTC.

The chain carries TRBV5-1 and TRBJ2-1, with D perhaps matching TRBD1 (6 bases). Trimming removed 4 bases at V and 5 bases at J, with 13 bases between. Germline V gene lookup returns CDR1 SGHRS and CDR2 YFSETQ. This CDR3 is 14 amino acids long. Here the CDR3 reads CASSPGDGHNEQFF. In DNA, the CDR3 is TGCGCCAGCAGCCCAGGGGACGGTCACAATGAGCAGTTCTTC.

The chain employs TRBV27 and TRBJ2-1; TRBD1 matches 9 bases. Looked up from germline, CDR1 is MNHEY and CDR2 is SMNVEV (reference sequence). CDR3 size: 15 residues. V was clipped by 3 bases and J by 3 bases; unmatched bases: 3. The CDR3 reads CASSFRQGVYNEQFF. CDR3 sequence (DNA): TGTGCCAGCAGTTTTCGACAGGGGGTCTACAATGAGCAGTTCTTC.

The chain joins TRBV5-4 to TRBJ1-4; possible D gene TRBD1, 6 bases. CDR3 length: 15 amino acids. Germline V gene sequence: CDR1 SGHNT, CDR2 YYREEE (reference sequence). Between the trimmed V and J ends, which lost 0 bases and 8 bases, there was a span of 14 bases. CDR3 region: CASSLDRAFPEKLFF. CDR3 DNA: TGTGCCAGCAGCTTGGACAGGGCCTTTCCAGAAAAACTGTTTTTT.

This rearrangement joins TRBV2 to TRBJ2-1, with unresolved D. Trimming cost V 0 bases and J 12 bases, with 12 bases left between them. From germline, CDR1 is SNHLY and CDR2 FYNNEI. The CDR3 length is 13 residues. This CDR3 reads CASSEALWWGQFF. In DNA, the CDR3 is TGTGCCAGCAGTGAAGCGCTTTGGTGGGGGCAGTTCTTC. The whole variable domain, remainder taken from reference TRBV2 and TRBJ2-1, is EPEVTQTPSHQVTQMGQEVILRCVPISNHLYFYWYRQILGQKVEFLVSFYNNEISEKSEIFDDQFSVERPDGSNFTLKIRSTKLEDSAMYFCASSEALWWGQFFGPGTRLTVL.

This sequence joins TRBV29-1 and TRBJ2-7, with D unclear. The V end lost 4 bases, the J end lost 5 bases, and 6 bases lay between the germline ends. Germline V gene data show CDR1 as SQVTM and CDR2 as ANQGSEA. CDR3 size: 10 residues. This CDR3 reads CSVVIDEQYF. The DNA of the CDR3 is TGCAGCGTTGTTATCGACGAGCAGTACTTC.

The chain couples TRBV7-2 to TRBJ1-5, with TRBD1 as a possible D gene (6 bases). Germline values: CDR1 SGHTA, CDR2 FQGNSA. V lost 1 base and J 5 bases, leaving 12 bases between the germline ends. The CDR3 consists of 15 residues. The CDR3 loop reads CASSLGRGGDQPQHF. CDR3 in DNA: TGTGCCAGCAGCTTAGGAAGGGGGGGGGATCAGCCCCAGCATTTT.

This sequence joins TRBV14 and TRBJ2-1; 10 nucleotides agree with TRBD2. CDR1 is SGHDN, CDR2 FVKESK, per germline. This CDR3 has 15 residues. The ends lost 0 bases at V and 15 bases at J; junction bases unmatched: 11. In DNA form, the CDR3 reads TGTGCCAGCAGCCAAGATGAGCGGGAGGGCCGTTATCGGTTCTTC. Protein sequence: CASSQDEREGRYRFF.

This rearrangement joins TRBV5-1 to TRBJ2-1; D unclear. Trimming cost V 1 base and J 0 bases, with 11 bases left between them. CDR3 length equals 16 residues. The germline V gene has CDR1 SGHRS and CDR2 YFSETQ. CDR3 nucleotide sequence: TGCGCCAGCAGCTTGCCAAACAGAAACTCCTACAATGAGCAGTTCTTC. It yields the protein CASSLPNRNSYNEQFF. The full variable domain, rest sourced from reference TRBV5-1 and TRBJ2-1, is KAGVTQTPRYLIKTRGQQVTLSCSPISGHRSVSWYQQTPGQGLQFLFEYFSETQRNKGNFPGRFSGRQFSNSRSEMNVSTLELGDSALYLCASSLPNRNSYNEQFFGPGTRLTVL.

In its sample, this clone was seen once. Written as DNA, the CDR3 is TGCGCCAGCAGTTCTAGCGAACCCTACGAGCAGTACTTC. Translating it yields CASSSSEPYEQYF. The chain joins TRBV10-2 to TRBJ2-7; maybe TRBD2 (6 bases). CDR1 WSHSY and CDR2 SAAADI come from the germline V gene. The CDR3 spans 13 residues. V shed 5 bases and J shed 2 bases, with 10 bases lying between them.

CDR3 region: CSVERLDRSYEQYF. The CDR3 DNA is TGCAGCGTTGAAAGGTTGGACAGGTCCTACGAGCAGTACTTC. J is TRBJ2-7 and V is TRBV29-1; 7 nucleotides match TRBD1. The CDR3 runs 14 residues. CDR1 SQVTM and CDR2 ANQGSEA come from the germline V gene. V lost 2 bases, J lost 1 base, and 5 bases stayed unmatched.